Listed below are T cell receptor beta chains from one sample, sequenced in a study of OX40 agonist ivuxolimab in advanced cancers. This table comes from immunoSEQ multiplex PCR, and its TCRdb copy is limited to in-frame clones, with some not included. In the table there are about 50,000 clones, over 80% of which are singletons. The source material was CD4+ or CD8+ T cells sorted from blood, sampled in a trial of the OX40 agonist ivuxolimab. The origin of the receptors is an adult with an advanced solid tumor such as melanoma, head and neck, liver or kidney cancer. CDR3s include the opening cysteine and the closing phenylalanine or tryptophan. The D gene is left open where the match is weak. Some rows have no size entry. The others give once, few or many, or a class for an expanded clone.

j_gene | v_gene | d_gene | abundance | CDR3nt | CDR3aa
TRBJ2-7 | TRBV7-9 | . | . | TGTGCCAGCAGCTCCAACTACGAGCAGTACTTC | CASSSNYEQYF
TRBJ1-2 | TRBV19 | . | . | TGTGCCAGTACCCTCGGGGGGGATGGCTACACCTTC | CASTLGGDGYTF
TRBJ1-3 | TRBV19 | . | . | TGTGCCAGTAGGGAGACAGGTAGCTCTGGAAACACCATATATTTT | CASRETGSSGNTIYF
TRBJ1-2 | TRBV5-6 | . | . | TGTGCCAGCAGCTTCCCGACAGTATATTATGGCTACACCTTC | CASSFPTVYYGYTF
TRBJ2-5 | TRBV28 | TRBD2 | . | TGTGCCAGCAGGACTAGCGGCGCGGGAGGGGAGACCCAGTACTTC | CASRTSGAGGETQYF
TRBJ2-1 | TRBV7-2 | TRBD2 | . | TGTGCCAGCAGCTTATTTCAAGCGGGGCCCTACGGGGAGCAGTTCTTC | CASSLFQAGPYGEQFF
TRBJ1-2 | TRBV2 | TRBD1 | . | TGTGCCACCCAGGAGGGGGCTGGGGGCTACACCTTC | CATQEGAGGYTF
TRBJ1-5 | TRBV29-1 | . | . | TGCAGCGTTGAGGCAGGGCCTAATCAGCCCCAGCATTTT | CSVEAGPNQPQHF
TRBJ2-2 | TRBV19 | TRBD1 | . | TGTGCCAGTAGGGGGGCAGGGGGCTCCGGGGAGCTGTTTTTT | CASRGAGGSGELFF
TRBJ1-5 | TRBV6-1 | . | . | TGTGCCAGCACCAAAGACAGAGCTACTACTCCCCAGCATTTT | CASTKDRATTPQHF
TRBJ2-1 | TRBV4-1 | . | few | TGCGCCAGCAGCCAAGTGTCGATAAGGGGTTGGCAGTTCTTC | CASSQVSIRGWQFF
TRBJ2-3 | TRBV18 | . | once | TGTGCCAGCTCACCCCCAGGTCTTTTTACAGATACGCAGTATTTT | CASSPPGLFTDTQYF
TRBJ2-2 | TRBV19 | . | . | TGTGCCAGTAGTTTGCACAGGGTCACCGGGGAGCTGTTTTTT | CASSLHRVTGELFF
TRBJ1-1 | TRBV7-9 | . | few | TGTGCCAGCAGCCCAGGGACATCTAATCAGGAAGCTTTCTTT | CASSPGTSNQEAFF
TRBJ2-7 | TRBV5-4 | . | . | TGTGCCAGCAGCTTGGCATTTTACGGACCCTACGAGCAGTACTTC | CASSLAFYGPYEQYF
TRBJ2-1 | TRBV6-1 | TRBD2 | . | TGTGCCAGCAGTGAAACGGAGAGCGGGAGAATAGAGCAGTTCTTC | CASSETESGRIEQFF
TRBJ2-7 | TRBV11-2 | . | . | TGTGCCAGCAGCTCACTAGTGCTTGAGCAGTACTTC | CASSSLVLEQYF
TRBJ2-3 | TRBV7-2 | TRBD2 | . | TGTGCCAGCAGCAAGACTAGCGGGGGGGCTAGCACAGATACGCAGTATTTT | CASSKTSGGASTDTQYF
TRBJ2-2 | TRBV28 | . | once | TGTGCCAGCAGTTTATATGGGGTCGGGGAGCTGTTTTTT | CASSLYGVGELFF
TRBJ2-1 | TRBV6-6 | TRBD2 | . | TGTGCCAGCAGTTTCCGTGGCGGGAGATCCTACAATGAGCAGTTCTTC | CASSFRGGRSYNEQFF
TRBJ1-2 | TRBV27 | TRBD1 | . | TGTGCCAGCAGTTTACGGGACAGGGATAATCGGGGTGGCTACACCTTC | CASSLRDRDNRGGYTF
TRBJ1-2 | TRBV4-2 | . | . | TGTGCCAGCAGCCACTCTCCAGGGCAGGGTAACGGCTACACCTTC | CASSHSPGQGNGYTF
TRBJ2-2 | TRBV6-5 | . | . | TGTGCCAGCACACGAGGAGGCACCGGGGAGCTGTTTTTT | CASTRGGTGELFF
TRBJ2-2 | TRBV27 | TRBD1 | . | TGTGCCAGCAGGCGGACAGGGGTGGGCACCGGGGAGCTGTTTTTT | CASRRTGVGTGELFF
TRBJ2-2 | TRBV9 | . | . | TGTGCCAGCAGCGGAAACTACCCGAACACCGGGGAGCTGTTTTTT | CASSGNYPNTGELFF
TRBJ2-5 | TRBV4-2 | TRBD2 | . | TGTGCCAGCAGCCAACTAGCGGGAGGGGAGACCCAGTACTTC | CASSQLAGGETQYF
TRBJ2-1 | TRBV6-1 | TRBD2 | few | TGTGCCAGCAGTGGCCGGACTAGCGGGAGGGAAGGGAATGAGCAGTTCTTC | CASSGRTSGREGNEQFF
TRBJ1-2 | TRBV30 | TRBD1 | . | TGTGCCTGGAGCCTACCCCAGGGGGCGAGTGGCTACACCTTC | CAWSLPQGASGYTF
TRBJ1-5 | TRBV5-6 | . | . | TGTGCCAGCAGCTTGAACCCCGGGAGCAATCAGCCCCAGCATTTT | CASSLNPGSNQPQHF
TRBJ2-2 | TRBV6-1 | . | . | TGTGCCAGCAGTACAATGGCGGAGCCGGAGCTGTTTTTT | CASSTMAEPELFF
TRBJ1-6 | TRBV25-1 | . | . | TGTGCCAGCCGCGACAGCTCCTATAATTCACCCCTCCACTTT | CASRDSSYNSPLHF
TRBJ1-4 | TRBV7-9 | . | . | TGTGCCAGCAGCTTAGGTTCAGGGACTTCGTCTAATGAAAAACTGTTTTTT | CASSLGSGTSSNEKLFF
TRBJ2-1 | TRBV10-3 | TRBD2 | . | TGTGCCATCAGTGTCCTTAGCGGGAGTTCCAATGAGCAGTTCTTC | CAISVLSGSSNEQFF
TRBJ2-7 | TRBV21-1 | . | once | TGTGCCAGCAGCAAAATGACTTTAGGGCCGCGCAACCCCTACGAGCAGTACTTC | CASSKMTLGPRNPYEQYF
TRBJ2-7 | TRBV4-3 | . | . | TGCGCCAGCAGCCAAGATCTAGGGGGGGTTTGGAACGAGCAGTACTTC | CASSQDLGGVWNEQYF
TRBJ1-5 | TRBV6-5 | . | few | TGTGCCAGCAGTTACTGGGCCGGGGAGCCCCAGCATTTT | CASSYWAGEPQHF
TRBJ1-3 | TRBV7-2 | TRBD1 | . | TGTGCCAGCAGCCCAGGACAGGTTCGCTCTGGAAACACCATATATTTT | CASSPGQVRSGNTIYF
TRBJ1-4 | TRBV5-4 | . | . | TGTGCCAGCAGCCGGACACCCGGGGAAGAACTGTTTTTT | CASSRTPGEELFF
TRBJ1-3 | TRBV18 | TRBD1 | . | TGTGCCAGCTCACCAGCGGGACAGCGCTCTGGAAACACCATATATTTT | CASSPAGQRSGNTIYF
TRBJ1-3 | TRBV7-2 | TRBD1 | . | TGTGCCAGCAGCTTAGAGGTACAGGGGGCAAACACCATATATTTT | CASSLEVQGANTIYF
TRBJ2-1 | TRBV6-5 | . | . | TGTGCCAGCAGTGCTGACAGATACAATGAGCAGTTCTTC | CASSADRYNEQFF
TRBJ2-2 | TRBV7-6 | . | . | TGTGCCAGCTCCCTATACCCCAGCGCCTTCGCGAACACCGGGGAGCTGTTTTTT | CASSLYPSAFANTGELFF
TRBJ2-5 | TRBV5-1 | TRBD2 | . | TGCGCCAGCACTCTAGCGGCGGGAGAGACCCAGTACTTC | CASTLAAGETQYF
TRBJ2-5 | TRBV5-4 | TRBD2 | . | TGTGCCAGCAGCGTAGAGAGAGGACTAGCGGTTACTACCCAGTACTTC | CASSVERGLAVTTQYF
TRBJ1-2 | TRBV2 | . | . | TGTGCCAGCCAGATGGGGGGCCCAAGTGGCTACACCTTC | CASQMGGPSGYTF
TRBJ1-2 | TRBV7-2 | . | . | TGTGCCAGCAGCTTGGGGGGTGGGGAGGAAGGCTACACCTTC | CASSLGGGEEGYTF
TRBJ2-7 | TRBV11-2 | TRBD2 | . | TGTGCCAGCAGCTTAGGGACCGGGACTAGCGGGAGTATATACGAGCAGTACTTC | CASSLGTGTSGSIYEQYF
TRBJ1-1 | TRBV18 | . | . | TGTGCCAGCTCACTACAGGGTGGGGAGAACACTGAAGCTTTCTTT | CASSLQGGENTEAFF
TRBJ2-3 | TRBV4-2 | . | . | TGTGCCAGCAGCCCCTTGACGGGTTTAGGCGATACGCAGTATTTT | CASSPLTGLGDTQYF
TRBJ1-5 | TRBV18 | . | . | TGTGCCAGCTCACCATATGGGGGGCAGGGCAATCAGCCCCAGCATTTT | CASSPYGGQGNQPQHF
TRBJ2-1 | TRBV14 | . | once | TGTGCCAGCAGCCCGGGGGGCGGGAATGAGCAGTTCTTC | CASSPGGGNEQFF
TRBJ1-1 | TRBV19 | TRBD1 | . | TGTGCCACCCGGGACAGGGATTACACTGAAGCTTTCTTT | CATRDRDYTEAFF
TRBJ1-2 | TRBV6-1 | . | once | TGTGCCAGCAGTAGCCAGGAGGGCTATGGCTACACCTTC | CASSSQEGYGYTF
TRBJ1-4 | TRBV7-8 | . | . | TGTGCCAGCAGCTTAGCGATCGGGGCCGGGGCTAATGAAAAACTGTTTTTT | CASSLAIGAGANEKLFF
TRBJ2-1 | TRBV6-6 | . | once | TGTGCCAGCAGTTACCTACTAGCAATCTCCGGTGAGCAGTTCTTC | CASSYLLAISGEQFF
TRBJ1-4 | TRBV6-1 | . | . | TGTGCCAGCAGTGAAGCAAGGGTTCTGTTTTTT | CASSEARVLFF
TRBJ2-1 | TRBV7-8 | TRBD1 | once | TGTGCCAGCAGCTTAGAGACAGGGGACAATGAGCAGTTCTTC | CASSLETGDNEQFF